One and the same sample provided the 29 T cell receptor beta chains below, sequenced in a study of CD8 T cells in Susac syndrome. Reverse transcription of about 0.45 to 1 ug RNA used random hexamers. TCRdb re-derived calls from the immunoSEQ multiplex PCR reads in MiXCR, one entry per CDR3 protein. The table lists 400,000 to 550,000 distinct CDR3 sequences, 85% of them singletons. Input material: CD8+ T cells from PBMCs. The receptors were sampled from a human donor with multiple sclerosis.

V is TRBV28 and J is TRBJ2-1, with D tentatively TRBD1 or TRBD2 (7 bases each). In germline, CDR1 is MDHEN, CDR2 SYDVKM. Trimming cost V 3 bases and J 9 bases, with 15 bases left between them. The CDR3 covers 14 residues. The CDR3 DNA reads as TGTGCCAGCAGTTTCCCCTCAGGGGGGGTTGAGCAGTTCTTC. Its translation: CASSFPSGGVEQFF. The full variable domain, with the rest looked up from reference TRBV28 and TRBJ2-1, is DVKVTQSSRYLVKRTGEKVFLECVQDMDHENMFWYRQDPGLGLRLIYFSYDVKMKEKGDIPEGYSVSREKKERFSLILESASTNQTSMYLCASSFPSGGVEQFFGPGTRLTVL.

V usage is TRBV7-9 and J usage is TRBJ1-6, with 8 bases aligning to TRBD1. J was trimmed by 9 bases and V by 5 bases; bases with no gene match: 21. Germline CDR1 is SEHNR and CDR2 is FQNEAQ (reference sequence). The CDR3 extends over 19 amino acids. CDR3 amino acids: CASSPGQAFPPYLGSPLHF. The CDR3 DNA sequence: TGTGCCAGCAGCCCGGGACAGGCCTTTCCCCCCTATCTAGGTTCACCCCTCCACTTT.

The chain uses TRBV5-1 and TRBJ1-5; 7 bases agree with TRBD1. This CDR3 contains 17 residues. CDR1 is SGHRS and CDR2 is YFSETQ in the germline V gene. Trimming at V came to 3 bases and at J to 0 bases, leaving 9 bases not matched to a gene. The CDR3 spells CASSYTGQVRSNQPQHF. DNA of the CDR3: TGCGCCAGCAGCTATACCGGACAGGTTCGTAGCAATCAGCCCCAGCATTTT.

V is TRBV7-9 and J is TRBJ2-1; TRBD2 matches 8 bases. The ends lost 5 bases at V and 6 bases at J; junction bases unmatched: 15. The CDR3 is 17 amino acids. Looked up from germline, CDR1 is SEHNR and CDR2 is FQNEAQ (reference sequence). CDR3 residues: CASSALYPGGHGNEQFF. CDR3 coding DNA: TGTGCCAGCAGCGCGCTATATCCGGGGGGGCATGGCAATGAGCAGTTCTTC.

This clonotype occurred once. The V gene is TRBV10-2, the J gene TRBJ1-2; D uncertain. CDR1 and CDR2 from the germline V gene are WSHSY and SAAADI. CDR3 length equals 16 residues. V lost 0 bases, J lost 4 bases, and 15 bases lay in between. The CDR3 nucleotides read TGCGCCAGCAGTGAGTCACCAGGCGTACATATCTATGGCTACACCTTC. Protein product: CASSESPGVHIYGYTF.

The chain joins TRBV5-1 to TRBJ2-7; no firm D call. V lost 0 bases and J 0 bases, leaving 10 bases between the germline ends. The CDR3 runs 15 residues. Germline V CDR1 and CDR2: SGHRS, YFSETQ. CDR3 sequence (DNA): TGCGCCAGCAGCTTGGATGGGATTAGCTCCTACGAGCAGTACTTC. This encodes CASSLDGISSYEQYF.

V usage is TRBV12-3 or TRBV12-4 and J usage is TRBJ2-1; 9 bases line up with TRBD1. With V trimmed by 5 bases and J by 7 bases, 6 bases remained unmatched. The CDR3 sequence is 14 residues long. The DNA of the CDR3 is TGTGCCAGCAGTAGCCAACAGGGGGCGAATGAGCAGTTCTTC. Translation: CASSSQQGANEQFF.

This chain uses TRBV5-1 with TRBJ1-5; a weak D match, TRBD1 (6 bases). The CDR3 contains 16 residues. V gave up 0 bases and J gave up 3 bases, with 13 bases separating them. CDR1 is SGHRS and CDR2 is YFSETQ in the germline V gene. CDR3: CASSLVPGADNQPQHF. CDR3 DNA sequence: TGCGCCAGCAGCTTGGTTCCAGGGGCGGACAATCAGCCCCAGCATTTT.

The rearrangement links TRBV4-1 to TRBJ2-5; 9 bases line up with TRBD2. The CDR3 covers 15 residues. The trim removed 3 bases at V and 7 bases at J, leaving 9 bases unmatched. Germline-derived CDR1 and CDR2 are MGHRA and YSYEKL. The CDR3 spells CASSQTLAGEVTQYF. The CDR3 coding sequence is TGCGCCAGCAGCCAGACCTTAGCGGGAGAGGTGACCCAGTACTTC.

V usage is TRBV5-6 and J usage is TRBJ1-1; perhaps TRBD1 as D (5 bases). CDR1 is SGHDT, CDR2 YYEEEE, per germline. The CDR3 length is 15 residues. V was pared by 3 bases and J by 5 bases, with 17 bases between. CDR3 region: CASSSPEGRWTEAFF. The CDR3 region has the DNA TGTGCCAGCAGCTCCCCGGAGGGGAGGTGGACTGAAGCTTTCTTT.

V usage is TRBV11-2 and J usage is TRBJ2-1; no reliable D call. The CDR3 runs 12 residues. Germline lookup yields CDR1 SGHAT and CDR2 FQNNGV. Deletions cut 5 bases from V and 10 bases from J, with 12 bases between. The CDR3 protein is CASSPPSPEQFF. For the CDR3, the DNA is TGTGCCAGCAGCCCACCGTCCCCCGAGCAGTTCTTC. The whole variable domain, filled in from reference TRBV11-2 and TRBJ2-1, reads EAGVAQSPRYKIIEKRQSVAFWCNPISGHATLYWYQQILGQGPKLLIQFQNNGVVDDSQLPKDRFSAERLKGVDSTLKIQPAKLEDSAVYLCASSPPSPEQFFGPGTRLTVL.

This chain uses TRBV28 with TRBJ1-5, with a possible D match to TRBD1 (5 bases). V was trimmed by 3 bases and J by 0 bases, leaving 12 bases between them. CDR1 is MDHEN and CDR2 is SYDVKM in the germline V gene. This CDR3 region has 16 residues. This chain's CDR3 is CASSLGTADSNQPQHF. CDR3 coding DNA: TGTGCCAGCAGTTTGGGGACGGCCGATAGCAATCAGCCCCAGCATTTT.

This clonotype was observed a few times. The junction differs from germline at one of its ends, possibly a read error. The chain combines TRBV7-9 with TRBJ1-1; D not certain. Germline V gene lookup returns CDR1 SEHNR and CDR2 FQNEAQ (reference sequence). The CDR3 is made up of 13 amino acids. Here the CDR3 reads CASSLDPNTEAFF. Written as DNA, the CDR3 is TGTGCTAGCAGCCTCGACCCTAACACTGAAGCTTTCTTT.

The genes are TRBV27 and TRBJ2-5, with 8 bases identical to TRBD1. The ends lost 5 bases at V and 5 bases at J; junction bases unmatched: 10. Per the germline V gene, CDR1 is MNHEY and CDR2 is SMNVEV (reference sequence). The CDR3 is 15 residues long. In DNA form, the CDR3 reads TGTGCCAGCAGTCTAGGACAGGGAGTATGGGAGACCCAGTACTTC. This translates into CASSLGQGVWETQYF.

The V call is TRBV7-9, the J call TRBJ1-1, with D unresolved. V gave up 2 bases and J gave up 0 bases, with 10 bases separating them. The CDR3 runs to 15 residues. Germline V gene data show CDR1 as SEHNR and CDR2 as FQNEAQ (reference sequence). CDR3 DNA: TGTGCCAGCAGCTTATTGCAGGCGCTGAACACTGAAGCTTTCTTT. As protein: CASSLLQALNTEAFF.

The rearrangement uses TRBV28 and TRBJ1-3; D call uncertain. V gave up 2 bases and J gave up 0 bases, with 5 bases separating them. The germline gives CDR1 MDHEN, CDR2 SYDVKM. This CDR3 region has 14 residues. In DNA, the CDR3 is TGTGCCAGCAGTTTAGCCAGCTCTGGAAACACCATATATTTT. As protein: CASSLASSGNTIYF.

The CDR3 DNA reads as TGCGCCAGCAGTCCGGACAGTAGCAATGGCTACACCTTC. Amino acids: CASSPDSSNGYTF. The chain couples TRBV4-1 to TRBJ1-2; D may be TRBD1 (6 bases). Trimming removed 6 bases at V and 6 bases at J, with 14 bases between. CDR3 size: 13 residues. The V gene's germline CDR1 is MGHRA and CDR2 YSYEKL.

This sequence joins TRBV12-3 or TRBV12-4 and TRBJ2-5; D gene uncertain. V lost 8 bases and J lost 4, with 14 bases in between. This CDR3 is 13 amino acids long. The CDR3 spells CASARPGSETQYF. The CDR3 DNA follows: TGTGCCAGCGCAAGGCCGGGTTCAGAGACCCAGTACTTC.

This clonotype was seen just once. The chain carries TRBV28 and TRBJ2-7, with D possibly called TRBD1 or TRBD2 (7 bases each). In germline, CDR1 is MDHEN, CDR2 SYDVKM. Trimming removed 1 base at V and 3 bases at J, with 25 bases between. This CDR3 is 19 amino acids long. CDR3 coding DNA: TGTGCCAGCAGTTTATTCTGGGGGGGGGACAGCCTCCATCGCTACGAGCAGTACTTC. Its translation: CASSLFWGGDSLHRYEQYF.

CDR3: CASSLLGTGNTEAFF. CDR3 in DNA: TGTGCCAGCAGTTTATTAGGGACTGGGAACACTGAAGCTTTCTTT. The chain joins TRBV27 to TRBJ1-1, with D perhaps matching TRBD1 (5 bases). Deletions cut 1 base from V and 1 base from J, with 10 bases between. Per germline, CDR1 MNHEY and CDR2 SMNVEV (reference sequence). There are 15 residues in the CDR3.

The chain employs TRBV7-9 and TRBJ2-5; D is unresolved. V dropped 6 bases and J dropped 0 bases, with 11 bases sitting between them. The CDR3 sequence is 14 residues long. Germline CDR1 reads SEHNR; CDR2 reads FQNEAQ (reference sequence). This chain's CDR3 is CASSPTWDQETQYF. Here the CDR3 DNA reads TGTGCCAGCAGTCCCACTTGGGACCAAGAGACCCAGTACTTC. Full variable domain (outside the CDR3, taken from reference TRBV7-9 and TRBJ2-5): DTGVSQNPRHKITKRGQNVTFRCDPISEHNRLYWYRQTLGQGPEFLTYFQNEAQLEKSRLLSDRFSAERPKGSFSTLEIQRTEQGDSAMYLCASSPTWDQETQYFGPGTRLLVL.

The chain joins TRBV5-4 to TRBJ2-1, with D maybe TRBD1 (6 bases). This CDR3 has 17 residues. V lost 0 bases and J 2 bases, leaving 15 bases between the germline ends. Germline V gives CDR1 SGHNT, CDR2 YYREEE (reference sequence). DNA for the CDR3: TGTGCCAGCAGCTTGGTACAGGGTGTTCCGGCCTACAATGAGCAGTTCTTC. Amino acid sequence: CASSLVQGVPAYNEQFF.

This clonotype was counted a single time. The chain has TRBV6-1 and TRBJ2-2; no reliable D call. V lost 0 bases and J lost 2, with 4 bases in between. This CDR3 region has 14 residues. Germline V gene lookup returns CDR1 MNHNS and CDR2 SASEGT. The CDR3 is CASSEAGNTGELFF. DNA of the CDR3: TGTGCCAGCAGTGAAGCGGGTAACACCGGGGAGCTGTTTTTT.

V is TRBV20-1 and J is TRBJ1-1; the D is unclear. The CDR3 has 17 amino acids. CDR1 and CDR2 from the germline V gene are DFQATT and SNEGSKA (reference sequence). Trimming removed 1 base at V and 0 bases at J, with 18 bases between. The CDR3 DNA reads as TGCAGTGCTAGAGCATATGACGGTGATAACATGAACACTGAAGCTTTCTTT. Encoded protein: CSARAYDGDNMNTEAFF.

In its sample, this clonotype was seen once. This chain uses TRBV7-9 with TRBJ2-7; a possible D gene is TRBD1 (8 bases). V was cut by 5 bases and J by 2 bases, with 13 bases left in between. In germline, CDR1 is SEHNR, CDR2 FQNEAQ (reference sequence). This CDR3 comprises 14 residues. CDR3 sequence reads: CASSRTGTTYEQYF. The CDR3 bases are TGTGCCAGCAGCCGGACAGGGACTACCTACGAGCAGTACTTC.

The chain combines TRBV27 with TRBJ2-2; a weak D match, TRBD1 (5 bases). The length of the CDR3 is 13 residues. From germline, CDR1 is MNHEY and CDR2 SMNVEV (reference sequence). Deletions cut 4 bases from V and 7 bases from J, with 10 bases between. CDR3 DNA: TGTGCCAGCAGTTATCCCAGGGACGGGGAGCTGTTTTTT. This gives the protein CASSYPRDGELFF.

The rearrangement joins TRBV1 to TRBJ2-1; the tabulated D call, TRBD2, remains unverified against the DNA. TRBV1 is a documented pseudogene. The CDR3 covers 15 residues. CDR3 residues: CTSSLILAGVDEQFF. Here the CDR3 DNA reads TGCACCAGCAGCCTTATACTAGCGGGGGTCGATGAGCAGTTCTTC.

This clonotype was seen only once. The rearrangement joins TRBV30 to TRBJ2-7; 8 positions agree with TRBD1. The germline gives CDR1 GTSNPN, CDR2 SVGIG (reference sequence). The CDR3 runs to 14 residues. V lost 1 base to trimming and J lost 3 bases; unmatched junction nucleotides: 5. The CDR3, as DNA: TGTGCCTGGAGTGACCGGGACAGGATCTACGAGCAGTACTTC. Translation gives CAWSDRDRIYEQYF.

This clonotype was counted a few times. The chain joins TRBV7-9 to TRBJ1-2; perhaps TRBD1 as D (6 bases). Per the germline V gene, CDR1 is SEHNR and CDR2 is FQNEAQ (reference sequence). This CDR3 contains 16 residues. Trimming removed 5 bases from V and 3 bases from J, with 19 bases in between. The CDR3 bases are TGTGCCAGCAGCCCCTCGACCGGGGGCCCTTACTATGGCTACACCTTC. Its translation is CASSPSTGGPYYGYTF.